What follows are 29 T cell receptor beta chains derived from one specimen sequenced in a study of T cells in tuberculosis. The table came from immunoSEQ multiplex PCR; TCRdb's copy has only in-frame clones and leaves some out. The sample has around 32,000 clones; around 94% are singletons. Material for sequencing was PBMCs. These receptors all stem from a donor between 10 and 35 years old with latent tuberculosis or without tuberculosis infection.

This CDR3 reads CASSLSERGEKLFF. CDR3 coding DNA: TGTGCCAGCAGCCTTTCTGAGAGAGGAGAAAAACTGTTTTTT. This chain links TRBV4-2 with TRBJ1-4; D remains unclear. CDR1 is LGHNA, CDR2 YNFKEQ, per germline. V was cut by 4 bases and J by 8 bases, with 14 bases left in between. The CDR3 runs 14 residues.

The chain couples TRBV11-2 to TRBJ2-2, with 12 positions matching TRBD2. The V gene's germline CDR1 is SGHAT and CDR2 FQNNGV. The CDR3 is 16 amino acids. Trimming took 3 bases from V and 5 from J; bases not matched to a gene: 4. The CDR3 DNA is TGTGCCAGCAGCTTGACTAGCGGGAGTAGTACCGGGGAGCTGTTTTTT. Protein sequence: CASSLTSGSSTGELFF. Based on the CDR3 plus reference TRBV11-2 and TRBJ2-2, the full variable domain is EAGVAQSPRYKIIEKRQSVAFWCNPISGHATLYWYQQILGQGPKLLIQFQNNGVVDDSQLPKDRFSAERLKGVDSTLKIQPAKLEDSAVYLCASSLTSGSSTGELFFGEGSRLTVL.

The rearrangement joins TRBV28 to TRBJ2-1, with a tentative D call TRBD2 (6 bases). CDR3 length: 15 amino acids. The V end lost 8 bases, the J end lost 5 bases, and 19 bases lay between the germline ends. In germline, CDR1 is MDHEN, CDR2 SYDVKM. The CDR3 loop is CASFRRGTANNEQFF. For the CDR3, the DNA is TGTGCCAGCTTTAGGAGGGGTACCGCCAACAATGAGCAGTTCTTC.

This chain links TRBV7-8 with TRBJ2-1; TRBD2 matches 7 bases. Trimming cost V 1 base and J 4 bases; bases outside gene matches: 7. The CDR3 sequence is 16 residues long. CDR1 SGHVS and CDR2 FQNEAQ come from the germline V gene. CDR3: CASSLEASGYYNEQFF. The CDR3 bases are TGTGCCAGCAGCTTAGAAGCTAGCGGATATTACAATGAGCAGTTCTTC.

The chain links TRBV15 to TRBJ1-1; D ambiguous. CDR1 LNHNV and CDR2 YYDKDF come from the germline V gene (reference sequence). The length of the CDR3 is 15 residues. V lost 0 bases and J 4 bases, leaving 12 bases between the germline ends. DNA of the CDR3: TGTGCCACCAGCAGAGATCGGGGTATTGGCACTGAAGCTTTCTTT. This encodes CATSRDRGIGTEAFF.

V usage is TRBV7-8 and J usage is TRBJ1-5; no firm D call. The CDR3 spans 15 residues. The germline CDR1 and CDR2 sequences are SGHVS and FQNEAQ. V was trimmed by 0 bases and J by 2 bases, leaving 8 bases between them. The CDR3 reads CASSLARWGNQPQHF. As DNA, the CDR3 is TGTGCCAGCAGCTTAGCGCGGTGGGGCAATCAGCCCCAGCATTTT.

The V gene is TRBV30, the J gene TRBJ2-3; 9 nucleotides match TRBD1. Germline CDR1 reads GTSNPN; CDR2 reads SVGIG (reference sequence). V shed 4 bases, J shed 4 bases, and the junction held 18 bases outside the gene matches. CDR3 length: 18 amino acids. The CDR3 sequence: CAWKGKFRYRGHADTQYF. For the CDR3, the DNA is TGTGCCTGGAAAGGGAAATTCCGGTACAGGGGGCATGCAGATACGCAGTATTTT.

The chain combines TRBV28 with TRBJ2-4, with 8 bases that match TRBD1. From germline, CDR1 is MDHEN and CDR2 SYDVKM. The length of the CDR3 is 16 residues. V lost 4 bases, J lost 0 bases, and 5 bases stayed unmatched. The chain's CDR3 is CASSSRGHQAKNIQYF. In nucleotides, the CDR3 is TGTGCCAGCAGTTCCAGGGGGCACCAAGCCAAAAACATTCAGTACTTC. Looking up the rest from reference TRBV28 and TRBJ2-4 gives the full variable domain: DVKVTQSSRYLVKRTGEKVFLECVQDMDHENMFWYRQDPGLGLRLIYFSYDVKMKEKGDIPEGYSVSREKKERFSLILESASTNQTSMYLCASSSRGHQAKNIQYFGAGTRLSVL.

This clone came up a few times. The rearrangement uses TRBV4-1 and TRBJ2-1; TRBD2 agrees at 13 bases. CDR3 length equals 15 residues. Germline V CDR1 and CDR2: MGHRA, YSYEKL. V dropped 1 base and J dropped 8; count of bases not matched to a gene: 2. CDR3 residues: CASSQGTSGRYEQFF. The CDR3 DNA sequence: TGCGCCAGCAGCCAAGGGACTAGCGGGAGATATGAGCAGTTCTTC.

CDR3 in amino acids: CASSLGTSGNEQFF. CDR3 bases: TGCGCCAGCAGCCTGGGGACTAGCGGCAATGAGCAGTTCTTC. The chain recombines TRBV4-1 with TRBJ2-1; TRBD2 agrees at 11 bases. V dropped 4 bases and J dropped 6; count of bases not matched to a gene: 2. Germline CDR1 and CDR2: MGHRA and YSYEKL. This CDR3 has 14 amino acids.

This sequence joins TRBV15 and TRBJ1-2; a possible D gene is TRBD1 (6 bases). CDR3 size: 12 residues. In germline, CDR1 is LNHNV, CDR2 YYDKDF (reference sequence). Trimming took 3 bases from V and 8 from J, leaving 10 bases between them. For the CDR3, the DNA is TGTGCCACCAGCAGTACAGGGCTAGGCTACACCTTC. Encoded protein: CATSSTGLGYTF.

This chain uses TRBV15 with TRBJ2-2; the match to TRBD1 covers 9 bases. Germline V CDR1 and CDR2: LNHNV, YYDKDF (reference sequence). V lost 6 bases, J lost 5 bases, and 4 bases stayed unmatched. The length of the CDR3 is 14 residues. The CDR3 is CATRRQGGTGELFF. The CDR3 region has the DNA TGTGCCACCAGGCGACAGGGGGGGACCGGGGAGCTGTTTTTT.

The chain links TRBV15 to TRBJ1-1; D unresolved. With 1 base removed from V and 6 bases from J, the gap between germline ends came to 12 bases. This CDR3 contains 14 residues. Germline CDR1 is LNHNV and CDR2 is YYDKDF (reference sequence). CDR3 protein: CATSRVVFRSEAFF. In DNA form, the CDR3 reads TGTGCCACCAGCAGAGTGGTTTTCAGGTCTGAAGCTTTCTTT.

The V gene is TRBV7-9, the J gene TRBJ2-1; 8 nucleotides line up with TRBD2. This CDR3 has 13 amino acids. Germline V gene sequence: CDR1 SEHNR, CDR2 FQNEAQ (reference sequence). Trimming cost V 4 bases and J 10 bases; bases outside gene matches: 6. CDR3 residues: CASSWAGGDEQFF. CDR3 nucleotides: TGTGCCAGCAGCTGGGCCGGGGGGGACGAGCAGTTCTTC.

The chain joins TRBV30 to TRBJ2-3, with 12 bases fitting TRBD1. Germline V CDR1 and CDR2: GTSNPN, SVGIG (reference sequence). The J segment lost 4 bases and the V segment lost 5 bases, leaving 7 bases of the junction unmatched. This CDR3 has 15 amino acids. CDR3 region: CAWDPGTGGPDTQYF. CDR3 DNA: TGTGCCTGGGATCCGGGGACAGGGGGCCCAGATACGCAGTATTTT.

This chain links TRBV6-6 with TRBJ1-4, with no clear D. Germline-derived CDR1 and CDR2 are MNHNY and SVGAGI (reference sequence). This CDR3 is built from 15 residues. Trimming left V 5 bases short and J 4 bases short, with 14 bases between. In DNA, the CDR3 is TGTGCCAGCAGTAACGGACGGGAGGGTAATGAAAAACTGTTTTTT. Translating gives CASSNGREGNEKLFF.

The J gene is TRBJ1-2, the V gene TRBV5-6; D is possibly TRBD1 (5 bases). Germline V gives CDR1 SGHDT, CDR2 YYEEEE. The V gene lost 0 bases and the J gene lost 4 bases, with 10 bases spanning the gap. CDR3 length equals 14 residues. CDR3: CASSLATEIYGYTF. The CDR3 DNA sequence: TGTGCCAGCAGCTTGGCGACAGAAATCTATGGCTACACCTTC.

V gene TRBV4-2 combines with J gene TRBJ2-7; TRBD2 matches 7 bases. The CDR3 spans 16 residues. With 3 bases clipped from V and 3 bases from J, the junction kept 11 bases outside the gene matches. Germline V lookup: CDR1 LGHNA, CDR2 YNFKEQ. CDR3 loop: CASSQGGYRPNYEQYF. As DNA, the CDR3 is TGTGCCAGCAGCCAGGGGGGGTACAGGCCCAACTACGAGCAGTACTTC.

The V and J genes are TRBV9 and TRBJ2-1; D remains unclear. V was trimmed by 0 bases and J by 7 bases, leaving 8 bases between them. The CDR3 is 13 residues long. Germline CDR1 SGDLS, CDR2 YYNGEE. CDR3 nucleotides: TGTGCCAGCAGCGTAGTTTCGGGTAATGAGCAGTTCTTC. Its protein product is CASSVVSGNEQFF.

The chain recombines TRBV5-1 with TRBJ1-1; TRBD1 matches 7 bases. Germline CDR1 SGHRS, CDR2 YFSETQ. Unmatched junction bases numbered 3, after V lost 3 bases and J lost 1 base. This CDR3 contains 14 residues. The CDR3 spells CASSSGQRNTEAFF. CDR3 DNA: TGCGCCAGCAGCTCGGGACAGAGGAACACTGAAGCTTTCTTT.

This clone appeared once. The chain employs TRBV5-5 and TRBJ2-5, with 10 bases identical to TRBD2. Germline trimming cut 3 bases from V and 2 bases from J; bases unmatched to any gene: 7. Germline-derived CDR1 and CDR2 are SGHKS and YYEKEE (reference sequence). This CDR3 has 16 residues. CDR3 bases: TGTGCCAGCAGCTCGGCAATACTAGCGGGGCAAGAGACCCAGTACTTC. This encodes CASSSAILAGQETQYF.

This rearrangement joins TRBV5-5 to TRBJ1-5, with D possibly matching TRBD1 (5 bases). CDR3 length equals 15 residues. Per germline, CDR1 SGHKS and CDR2 YYEKEE (reference sequence). The V gene lost 2 bases and the J gene lost 1 base, with 10 bases spanning the gap. CDR3 amino acids: CASSFSQGSNQPQHF. The DNA of the CDR3 is TGTGCCAGCAGCTTCTCGCAGGGAAGCAATCAGCCCCAGCATTTT. Variable domain in full (rest from reference TRBV5-5 and TRBJ1-5): DAGVTQSPTHLIKTRGQQVTLRCSPISGHKSVSWYQQVLGQGPQFIFQYYEKEERGRGNFPDRFSARQFPNYSSELNVNALLLGDSALYLCASSFSQGSNQPQHFGDGTRLSIL.

This clone occurred once. The chain recombines TRBV5-1 with TRBJ2-7; 11 positions match TRBD2. V shed 4 bases, J shed 2 bases, and the junction held 5 bases outside the gene matches. CDR3 length: 15 amino acids. Germline values: CDR1 SGHRS, CDR2 YFSETQ. The CDR3 region has the DNA TGCGCCAGCAGCGCTTTAGCGGGAGGGCCCTACGAGCAGTACTTC. It encodes CASSALAGGPYEQYF. Full variable domain (missing parts from reference TRBV5-1 and TRBJ2-7): KAGVTQTPRYLIKTRGQQVTLSCSPISGHRSVSWYQQTPGQGLQFLFEYFSETQRNKGNFPGRFSGRQFSNSRSEMNVSTLELGDSALYLCASSALAGGPYEQYFGPGTRLTVT.

This sequence joins TRBV30 and TRBJ1-5, with D unresolved. The CDR3 runs to 14 residues. V lost 1 base, J lost 3 bases, and 10 bases lay in between. From germline, CDR1 is GTSNPN and CDR2 SVGIG (reference sequence). The CDR3 reads CAWSEGGYNQPQHF. For the CDR3, the DNA is TGTGCCTGGAGTGAGGGAGGTTACAATCAGCCCCAGCATTTT. The whole variable domain, remainder taken from reference TRBV30 and TRBJ1-5, is SQTIHQWPATLVQPVGSPLSLECTVEGTSNPNLYWYRQAAGRGLQLLFYSVGIGQISSEVPQNLSASRPQDRQFILSSKKLLLSDSGFYLCAWSEGGYNQPQHFGDGTRLSIL.

J is TRBJ2-1 and V is TRBV6-1; TRBD1 aligns across 11 bases. The ends lost 3 bases at V and 6 bases at J; junction bases unmatched: 4. The CDR3 has 15 residues. CDR1 is MNHNS, CDR2 SASEGT, per germline. CDR3 coding DNA: TGTGCCAGCAGTGATCCGGGACAGGGGGTCAATGAGCAGTTCTTC. Translation: CASSDPGQGVNEQFF.

The chain couples TRBV7-8 to TRBJ2-7; D gene uncertain. CDR3 length equals 14 residues. In germline, CDR1 is SGHVS, CDR2 FQNEAQ. Trimming removed 0 bases from V and 3 bases from J, with 9 bases in between. CDR3 nucleotide sequence: TGTGCCAGCAGCTTAGCGCCCAGTTACTACGAGCAGTACTTC. This gives the protein CASSLAPSYYEQYF.

The chain employs TRBV6-4 and TRBJ1-5; D gene ambiguous. CDR3 length equals 16 residues. CDR1 is MRHNA, CDR2 SNTAGT, per germline. The V and J ends lost 6 bases and 0 bases respectively, with 15 bases between them. Here the CDR3 reads CASRSSGGDSNQPQHF. The CDR3, as DNA: TGTGCCAGCAGGTCCTCGGGCGGGGATAGCAATCAGCCCCAGCATTTT.

The chain recombines TRBV27 with TRBJ2-1, with 7 positions matching TRBD1. The length of the CDR3 is 16 residues. Looked up from germline, CDR1 is MNHEY and CDR2 is SMNVEV (reference sequence). The V segment lost 5 bases and the J segment 3 bases; nucleotides outside the gene matches: 10. In nucleotides, the CDR3 is TGTGCCAGCAGTACCTCCACAGGGGAGAGCTACAATGAGCAGTTCTTC. It specifies CASSTSTGESYNEQFF.

The chain employs TRBV10-2 and TRBJ2-7; TRBD2 might be the D (6 bases). Germline-derived CDR1 and CDR2 are WSHSY and SAAADI. CDR3 size: 14 residues. Trimming cost V 6 bases and J 2 bases, with 14 bases left between them. In nucleotides, the CDR3 is TGCGCCAGCAGCGATCCTAGCGTCACCTACGAGCAGTACTTC. Translation: CASSDPSVTYEQYF.